The 9 T cell receptor beta chains below all came from one sample that was sequenced in a study of blood T cells in healthy people across ages. Using a J-beta primer mix together with a sample-barcoded 5' primer, a second PCR was run for about 6 to 12 cycles. In TCRdb, the 5' RACE reads were re-called with MiXCR into one record per CDR3 protein. Among around 940,000 distinct CDR3 sequences, just over 50% were seen once, and the ten largest hold about a fifth. The sample comprised blood. Receptor source: a woman aged 55-69 years in good health.

This clonotype was counted a single time. A much larger clone lies a single base off, so this may be a read error. The chain recombines TRBV10-3 with TRBJ2-1; 13 bases agree with TRBD2. The CDR3 consists of 17 residues. Germline trimming cut 0 bases from V and 10 bases from J; bases unmatched to any gene: 9. The germline CDR1 and CDR2 sequences are ENHRY and SYGVKD. In nucleotides, the CDR3 is TGTGCCATCAGTGAGTCCTTACTAGCGGGAGGGCACGACGAGCAGTTCTTC. Amino acids: CAISESLLAGGHDEQFF.

The rearrangement links TRBV15 to TRBJ2-7, with D perhaps TRBD2 (5 bases). CDR3 length: 16 amino acids. The V and J ends lost 1 base and 3 bases respectively, with 16 bases between them. Germline loops: CDR1 LNHNV, CDR2 YYDKDF (reference sequence). The CDR3 protein is CATSRVRGTVDYEQYF. The CDR3 region has the DNA TGTGCCACCAGCAGAGTCCGGGGAACGGTGGACTACGAGCAGTACTTC.

A few counts support this clonotype. This sequence joins TRBV6-2 or TRBV6-3 and TRBJ2-6, with D possibly TRBD1 on 5 matching bases. CDR1 MNHEY and CDR2 SVGEGT come from the germline V gene. The CDR3 totals 16 residues. Trimming pared 7 bases from V and 0 bases from J, leaving 13 bases between. The CDR3 sequence is CASKRSDSSGANVLTF. Here the CDR3 DNA reads TGTGCCAGCAAACGAAGCGACAGCTCTGGGGCCAACGTCCTGACTTTC.

For this clonotype: Its ends do not fully match the called genes, so a read error is possible. J is TRBJ2-5 and V is TRBV7-2, with D perhaps TRBD2 (6 bases). The CDR3 loop spans 14 amino acids. CDR1 SGHTA and CDR2 FQGNSA come from the germline V gene. The DNA of the CDR3 is TGTGCCGGCAGCTTACGGAGGGACCAAGAGACCCAGTACTTC. This sequence encodes CAGSLRRDQETQYF.

The V and J genes are TRBV5-1 and TRBJ2-3, with a tentative D call TRBD1 (5 bases). There are 14 residues in the CDR3. The V end lost 4 bases, the J end lost 2 bases, and 11 bases lay between the germline ends. Germline lookup yields CDR1 SGHRS and CDR2 YFSETQ. The CDR3 reads CASSTGELTDTQYF. The DNA for the CDR3 is TGCGCCAGCAGCACAGGCGAACTCACAGATACGCAGTATTTT.

This clonotype has a count of ten or more. V is TRBV9 and J is TRBJ2-7; 9 bases align to TRBD1. The CDR3 consists of 13 residues. The V gene's germline CDR1 is SGDLS and CDR2 YYNGEE. V trimming: 3 bases; J trimming: 2 bases; junction bases outside the gene matches: 0. The CDR3 is CASSGQGAYEQYF. The CDR3 DNA sequence: TGTGCCAGCAGCGGACAGGGGGCCTACGAGCAGTACTTC.

The V gene is TRBV6-2 or TRBV6-3, the J gene TRBJ2-1; tentatively, D is TRBD2 (5 bases). This CDR3 is built from 14 residues. CDR1 is MNHEY, CDR2 SVGEGT, per germline. Trimming removed 2 bases from V and 14 bases from J, with 19 bases in between. The CDR3 nucleotides are TGTGCCAGCAGTTACGAGCGGCCCCCTGCTGGCGAGTTCTTC. Its translation: CASSYERPPAGEFF.

CDR3 in DNA: TGTGCCAGCAGCCGGTGGGGACAGGGTTCCTACGAGCAGTACTTC. It translates to CASSRWGQGSYEQYF. The chain carries TRBV7-9 and TRBJ2-7, with 9 bases fitting TRBD1. This CDR3 contains 15 residues. CDR1 SEHNR and CDR2 FQNEAQ come from the germline V gene (reference sequence). V lost 5 bases, J lost 1 base, and 6 bases stayed unmatched.

The chain joins TRBV7-9 to TRBJ2-5; D is uncertain. From germline, CDR1 is SEHNR and CDR2 FQNEAQ (reference sequence). Trimming removed 3 bases from V and 2 bases from J, with 13 bases in between. This CDR3 region has 15 residues. In DNA, the CDR3 is TGTGCCAGCAGCTTCAATTCTAGGTCGCAAGAGACCCAGTACTTC. It encodes CASSFNSRSQETQYF.